Given below is one T cell receptor (beta chain) in context. The sample is drawn from a study of T cell changes during pregnancy in multiple sclerosis. Germline loops: CDR1 SGHRS, CDR2 YFSETQ. V was pared by 0 bases and J by 2 bases, with 6 bases between. CDR3 length: 14 residues. Method: immunoSEQ multiplex PCR; TCRdb's copy keeps in-frame clones and lacks some. The sample yields 69,000 or so clones, around 92% seen once. The chain employs TRBV5-1 and TRBJ2-1, with D possibly being TRBD1 (5 bases). Source: peripheral blood, taken in the third trimester of pregnancy. This sequence was found in a female donor in good health, enrolled as a control in a pregnancy study. The CDR3 spells CASSLEGPYNEQFF. The CDR3 nucleotides read TGCGCCAGCAGCTTGGAGGGGCCCTACAATGAGCAGTTCTTC.